What follows are 22 T cell receptor beta chains derived from one specimen sequenced in a study of blood T cell repertoires in COVID-19 (dated by TCRdb to the early 2020s). Libraries were made using the immunoSEQ multiplex PCR assay. TCRdb obtained this table from immuneACCESS and retained in-frame rearrangements with V and J assigned. These tables miss some clones; where compared with another copy, unresolved V genes account for less than half of the shortfall, and the remainder is unexplained. Counted in this sample were about 120,000 clones; approximately 90% of them appeared once. The ten largest clones take up roughly 19% of the sample. The specimen sequenced was peripheral blood. These receptors came from a human donor with acute or convalescent COVID-19. The donor label of this sample is uncertain.

V is TRBV4-3 and J is TRBJ1-2; D perhaps matches TRBD1 (6 bases). CDR3 length: 16 amino acids. Per germline, CDR1 LGHNA and CDR2 YSLEER. With 2 bases removed from V and 4 bases from J, the gap between germline ends came to 17 bases. CDR3 sequence reads: CASSQQRGGFVYGYTF. DNA for the CDR3: TGCGCCAGCAGCCAACAAAGGGGGGGGTTTGTCTATGGCTACACCTTC.

This chain links TRBV24-1 with TRBJ2-2, with 9 bases fitting TRBD1. CDR1 is KGHDR and CDR2 is SFDVKD in the germline V gene. The CDR3 length is 17 residues. V shed 0 bases, J shed 6 bases, and the junction held 7 bases outside the gene matches. The CDR3 nucleotides read TGTGCCACCAGTGATTTGGGGACAGGGAGGGATTCCGGGGAGCTGTTTTTT. It yields the protein CATSDLGTGRDSGELFF.

This rearrangement joins TRBV3-1 (or the pseudogene TRBV3-2) to TRBJ2-3; 9 positions match TRBD2. The CDR3 has 16 amino acids. With V trimmed by 5 bases and J by 0 bases, 6 bases remained unmatched. The germline CDR1 and CDR2 sequences are LGHDT and YNNKEL (reference sequence). The CDR3 coding sequence is TGTGCCAGCAGCGTGCGGGCGGGGGGGAGCACAGATACGCAGTATTTT. It specifies CASSVRAGGSTDTQYF.

V and J are TRBV14 and TRBJ2-3; no clear D gene. The V end was cut by 1 base, the J end by 2 bases, with 7 bases between. The CDR3 runs to 14 residues. Germline loops: CDR1 SGHDN, CDR2 FVKESK. CDR3 residues: CASSQVRNTDTQYF. For the CDR3, the DNA is TGTGCCAGCAGCCAAGTGCGGAACACAGATACGCAGTATTTT.

This clone was recorded a few times. The chain joins TRBV6-5 to TRBJ2-3, with D hard to call. Trimming removed 6 bases from V and 2 bases from J, with 12 bases in between. The CDR3 runs to 14 residues. Germline CDR1 reads MNHEY; CDR2 reads SVGAGI. Here the CDR3 DNA reads TGTGCCAGCAGCGTAATCGTCTTCACAGATACGCAGTATTTT. Its protein product is CASSVIVFTDTQYF.

The chain couples TRBV7-2 to TRBJ2-1; the match to TRBD2 covers 9 bases. Per germline, CDR1 SGHTA and CDR2 FQGNSA. The CDR3 contains 15 residues. V dropped 3 bases and J dropped 6; count of bases not matched to a gene: 6. The CDR3 DNA is TGTGCCAGCAGCTTCAAAAGTAGCGGGAGCAATGAGCAGTTCTTC. The encoded protein is CASSFKSSGSNEQFF.

V usage is TRBV2 and J usage is TRBJ1-3, with 7 bases fitting TRBD1. This CDR3 is built from 16 residues. After removal of 8 bases from V and 1 base from J, the junction contained 11 bases not matched to a gene. From germline, CDR1 is SNHLY and CDR2 FYNNEI. In DNA form, the CDR3 reads TGTGCCAGCTGCCAGGGGGATGTTGCTTCTGGAAACACCATATATTTT. It encodes CASCQGDVASGNTIYF. Based on the CDR3 plus reference TRBV2 and TRBJ1-3, the full variable domain is EPEVTQTPSHQVTQMGQEVILRCVPISNHLYFYWYRQILGQKVEFLVSFYNNEISEKSEIFDDQFSVERPDGSNFTLKIRSTKLEDSAMYFCASCQGDVASGNTIYFGEGSWLTVV.

The rearrangement uses TRBV6-6 and TRBJ1-1; D call uncertain. V lost 2 bases, J lost 1 base, and 14 bases lay in between. The CDR3 runs to 16 residues. Germline V gives CDR1 MNHNY, CDR2 SVGAGI (reference sequence). CDR3 DNA sequence: TGTGCCAGCAGTTACCCAGGTAGTGAATCGAACACTGAAGCTTTCTTT. Protein sequence: CASSYPGSESNTEAFF.

The chain has TRBV27 and TRBJ2-2, with 9 bases aligning to TRBD1. The germline gives CDR1 MNHEY, CDR2 SMNVEV (reference sequence). Trimming cost V 5 bases and J 6 bases; bases outside gene matches: 7. The length of the CDR3 is 15 residues. This chain's CDR3 is CASSILQGAPGELFF. The CDR3, as DNA: TGTGCCAGCAGTATACTACAGGGGGCGCCCGGGGAGCTGTTTTTT.

The rearrangement links TRBV5-1 to TRBJ1-1; D not resolved. Germline V CDR1 and CDR2: SGHRS, YFSETQ. The CDR3 spans 16 residues. V was pared by 3 bases and J by 1 base, with 16 bases between. CDR3 bases: TGCGCCAGCAGCTGGGAGGTTGCGGGGAGGAACACTGAAGCTTTCTTT. Its protein product is CASSWEVAGRNTEAFF.

V usage is TRBV28 and J usage is TRBJ1-5, with TRBD1 identical over 7 bases. Germline values: CDR1 MDHEN, CDR2 SYDVKM. The CDR3 is 15 residues long. Losses at the gene ends were 5 bases for V and 5 bases for J; bases not matched to a gene: 9. CDR3 DNA sequence: TGTGCCAGCAGTCTCTGGGGTCAGGGGGATCAGCCCCAGCATTTT. The encoded protein is CASSLWGQGDQPQHF.

This rearrangement joins TRBV7-2 to TRBJ1-3; TRBD1 might be the D (6 bases). The CDR3 is made up of 16 amino acids. The germline V gene encodes CDR1 SGHTA and CDR2 FQGNSA. Trimming left V 1 base short and J 0 bases short, with 10 bases between. CDR3 bases: TGTGCCAGCAGCTTAGGACAGGCCTCCTCTGGAAACACCATATATTTT. Encoded protein: CASSLGQASSGNTIYF.

The CDR3 loop is CASSIVPTSEQYF. The CDR3 bases are TGTGCCAGTAGTATAGTTCCCACCAGCGAGCAGTACTTC. The chain uses TRBV19 and TRBJ2-7, with unresolved D. V lost 1 base and J 6 bases, leaving 10 bases between the germline ends. Germline V gene sequence: CDR1 LNHDA, CDR2 SQIVND (reference sequence). This CDR3 has 13 residues.

This clone occurred once. This chain joins TRBV28 and TRBJ1-2; D gene unclear. The CDR3 spans 13 residues. The germline gives CDR1 MDHEN, CDR2 SYDVKM. V was trimmed by 3 bases and J by 4 bases, leaving 9 bases between them. The DNA of the CDR3 is TGTGCCAGCAGTTTTGTTCAGGCCTATGGCTACACCTTC. It codes for CASSFVQAYGYTF.

The chain employs TRBV29-1 and TRBJ2-2; tentative D call: TRBD1 (6 bases). V lost 1 base and J lost 4, with 10 bases in between. Germline CDR1 is SQVTM and CDR2 is ANQGSEA. There are 14 residues in the CDR3. CDR3 region: CSVEGGQGTGELFF. The CDR3 DNA sequence: TGCAGCGTTGAAGGGGGGCAGGGCACCGGGGAGCTGTTTTTT.

The chain joins TRBV5-1 to TRBJ1-4; the match to TRBD1 covers 7 bases. The CDR3 has 16 amino acids. Trimming cost V 1 base and J 8 bases; bases outside gene matches: 11. Germline loops: CDR1 SGHRS, CDR2 YFSETQ. The CDR3 nucleotides read TGCGCCAGCAGCTTGTCTCCGACAGGGACGGGGGAAAAACTGTTTTTT. As protein: CASSLSPTGTGEKLFF.

The V and J genes are TRBV9 and TRBJ1-2; D may be TRBD1 (6 bases). In germline, CDR1 is SGDLS, CDR2 YYNGEE. V lost 4 bases, J lost 1 base, and 17 bases lay in between. The CDR3 length is 16 residues. CDR3 in DNA: TGTGCCAGCAGCAGATCCGGGACATCCTTTAACTATGGCTACACCTTC. Translated: CASSRSGTSFNYGYTF.

The CDR3 bases are TGTGCCAGCAGTTACGACAGGGGAAGCAATCAGCCCCAGCATTTT. Protein: CASSYDRGSNQPQHF. This chain uses TRBV2 with TRBJ1-5; 8 positions agree with TRBD1. Per the germline V gene, CDR1 is SNHLY and CDR2 is FYNNEI. The CDR3 runs 15 residues. J gave up 1 base and V 5 bases, and 4 bases lay outside the gene matches.

This chain links TRBV28 with TRBJ2-1; a possible D gene is TRBD1 (6 bases). This CDR3 spans 13 amino acids. Trimming took off 6 bases at V and 5 bases at J, with 11 bases between the two ends. Germline V gene data show CDR1 as MDHEN and CDR2 as SYDVKM. CDR3 DNA: TGTGCCAGCAGGCTGACAGGTGACAATGAGCAGTTCTTC. It specifies CASRLTGDNEQFF.

V gene TRBV5-1 combines with J gene TRBJ1-4; the D gene is possibly TRBD1 (6 bases). V was clipped by 3 bases and J by 12 bases, with 15 bases between them. CDR1 and CDR2 from the germline V gene are SGHRS and YFSETQ. The CDR3 covers 13 residues. DNA of the CDR3: TGCGCCAGCAGCTGGGGACAAGGGACGGAACTGTTTTTT. Translating gives CASSWGQGTELFF.

The J gene is TRBJ2-2, the V gene TRBV6-5; TRBD1 matches at 8 bases. V gave up 6 bases and J gave up 6 bases; unmatched junction bases: 6. Germline values: CDR1 MNHEY, CDR2 SVGAGI. The CDR3 loop spans 14 amino acids. CDR3 residues: CASRGTGLSGELFF. In nucleotides, the CDR3 is TGTGCCAGCAGAGGGACAGGTCTCTCCGGGGAGCTGTTTTTT.

This chain joins TRBV6-6 and TRBJ1-3; 7 nucleotides align to TRBD1. Unmatched junction bases numbered 7, after V lost 6 bases and J lost 2 bases. CDR3 length equals 15 residues. Germline V lookup: CDR1 MNHNY, CDR2 SVGAGI (reference sequence). This chain's CDR3 is CASSQNRGPGNTIYF. Written as DNA, the CDR3 is TGTGCCAGCAGCCAAAACAGGGGACCTGGAAACACCATATATTTT.